These 23 T cell receptor gamma chains share one sample of origin, sequenced in a study of gamma delta lymphoproliferative disorders and STAT genes (dated by TCRdb to the late 2010s). Library generation was performed with multiplex PCR. The listed sequencing device is Illumina MiSeq. Clones were re-identified by TCRdb from the public reads with CATT, and rows with the same DNA were merged. A total of roughly 4,500 gamma-chain clones appear in this sample, approximately 8% of them only once. The top ten constitute approximately 3% of the sample. Genomic DNA from peripheral blood mononuclear cells isolated from patients and controls was used for TCR sequencing. Input material: blood. The receptor source for this set is a human donor in good health.

The sample holds many counts of this clone. The rearrangement uses TRGV11 and TRGJ1 or TRGJ2. Assignment of the J gene here rests on matching the DNA to germline, because TCRdb gives none. TRGV11 is sorted into the ORF group, with uncertain function. V dropped 9 bases and J dropped 11; count of bases not matched to a gene: 10. This CDR3 comprises 11 residues. CDR3 nucleotide sequence: TGTGCCTGCTGGTCGGGGGGGGAGAAACTCTTT. Translation: CACWSGGEKLF.

By share of the sample, this clone is medium-sized. The chain links TRGV4 to TRGJ1 or TRGJ2. TCRdb carries no J gene annotation; the J gene was assigned here by matching the DNA with germline. Germline lookup yields CDR1 EGSTGY and CDR2 YDSYTSSV. V shed 3 bases and J 0 bases; nucleotides not matched to a gene: 5. CDR3 length: 14 amino acids. The CDR3 reads CATWDPANYYKKLF. The CDR3 coding sequence is TGTGCCACCTGGGATCCTGCGAATTATTATAAGAAACTCTTT.

This clone was seen more than once but under ten times. The rearrangement links TRGV3 to TRGJ1 or TRGJ2. Because TCRdb records no J gene, it was assigned here through a match of the DNA to germline. The CDR3 has 15 residues. V lost 0 bases, J lost 3 bases, and 8 bases stayed unmatched. Germline CDR1 reads VTNTFY; CDR2 reads YDVSTARD (reference sequence). The CDR3 reads CATWDRGHIYYKKLF. The DNA of the CDR3 is TGTGCCACCTGGGACAGGGGCCATATTTATTATAAGAAACTCTTT.

This chain uses TRGV10 with TRGJP1. The J gene comes from matching the DNA to germline here; TCRdb lacks it. TRGV10 is sorted into the ORF group, with uncertain function. This CDR3 spans 12 amino acids. The trim removed 9 bases at V and 9 bases at J, leaving 8 bases unmatched. The CDR3 spells CAACRPSWFKIF. The DNA of the CDR3 is TGTGCTGCGTGTCGCCCAAGTTGGTTCAAGATATTT.

By share, this clone ranks as medium-sized (0.01 to 0.1%). V usage is TRGV2 and J usage is TRGJP1. As TCRdb names no J gene, one was assigned here on the basis of a DNA match to germline. This CDR3 contains 15 residues. With V trimmed by 3 bases and J by 0 bases, 4 bases remained unmatched. Germline V CDR1 and CDR2: EGSNGY, YDSYNSKV. DNA for the CDR3: TGTGCCACCTGGGACCGTTATACCACTGGTTGGTTCAAGATATTT. Its protein is CATWDRYTTGWFKIF.

Note on this clone: It is unclear where the CDR3 begins or ends on the DNA, so no DNA is shown, and the CDR3 is as TCRdb lists it. Called V gene: TRGV10; the J gene was not called. TRGV10 is labeled an ORF, and its function is uncertain. Ends included, the CDR3 has 20 residues. CDR3 loop: CAAWSLRVIIRNSLAVEQHF.

By sample fraction, this clone is medium-sized. V gene TRGV10 combines with J gene TRGJP1. TCRdb gives no J gene; it was assigned here by matching the DNA to germline. TRGV10 is sorted into the ORF group, with uncertain function. V was pared by 8 bases and J by 4 bases, with 8 bases of the junction left unmatched. This CDR3 has 14 residues. CDR3 protein: CAAWGHITGWFKIF. Written as DNA, the CDR3 is TGTGCTGCGTGGGGCCACATCACTGGTTGGTTCAAGATATTT.

In its sample, this clone ranks as medium-sized. The chain uses TRGV2 and TRGJ1 or TRGJ2. No J gene was available from TCRdb, and it was assigned here by a germline match of the DNA. CDR1 is EGSNGY, CDR2 YDSYNSKV, per germline. V shed 2 bases and J 4 bases; nucleotides not matched to a gene: 5. This CDR3 contains 13 residues. CDR3 sequence reads: CATWDDTYYKKLF. CDR3 bases: TGTGCCACCTGGGACGATACCTATTATAAGAAACTCTTT.

V and J are TRGV2 and TRGJ1 or TRGJ2. TCRdb does not report a J gene; here it was assigned by matching the DNA to germline references. The length of the CDR3 is 10 residues. Germline lookup yields CDR1 EGSNGY and CDR2 YDSYNSKV. Losses at the gene ends were 9 bases for V and 7 bases for J; bases not matched to a gene: 6. The CDR3 sequence: CATPPYKKLF. DNA for the CDR3: TGTGCCACCCCTCCCTATAAGAAACTCTTT.

Sample share makes this clone medium-sized (0.01 to 0.1%). The rearrangement joins TRGV11 to TRGJ1 or TRGJ2. TCRdb lists no J gene, so it was determined here by aligning the DNA to germline. TRGV11 falls under the ORF class, with uncertain function. CDR3 length equals 14 residues. With V trimmed by 7 bases and J by 1 base, 7 bases remained unmatched. The CDR3 reads CACWMGINYYKKLF. CDR3 nucleotides: TGTGCCTGCTGGATGGGGATCAATTATTATAAGAAACTCTTT.

Notes on this clone: A clone one base away is much larger, so this may be a read error. This specimen includes other DNA sequences encoding the same CDR3. No J gene was named, though the V gene is TRGV3. CDR3 length: 14 amino acids. Germline loops: CDR1 VTNTFY, CDR2 YDVSTARD (reference sequence). This CDR3 is CATWDRPFYYKKLF. The CDR3 region has the DNA TGTGCCACCTGGGACAGGCCATTTTATTATAAGAAACTCTTC.

This clone is deemed medium-sized. V usage is TRGV8 and J usage is TRGJ1 or TRGJ2. TCRdb does not report a J gene; here it was assigned by matching the DNA to germline references. With V trimmed by 0 bases and J by 7 bases, 9 bases remained unmatched. Germline V gives CDR1 VENAVY, CDR2 YDSYNSRV. The CDR3 is made up of 14 amino acids. Here the CDR3 reads CATWDRPRLYKKLF. The CDR3 nucleotides are TGTGCCACCTGGGATAGGCCGCGTTTGTATAAGAAACTCTTT.

This clone is termed medium-sized. This chain links TRGV10 with TRGJ1 or TRGJ2. The J gene is absent in TCRdb and was assigned here via DNA matching to germline. TRGV10 is placed among ORFs of uncertain function. V lost 9 bases and J lost 10; bases outside the gene matches: 4. The CDR3 spans 9 residues. The CDR3 loop reads CAACAKKLF. The CDR3 coding sequence is TGTGCTGCGTGCGCAAAGAAACTCTTT.

This clone is judged medium-sized. The V gene is TRGV3, the J gene TRGJ1 or TRGJ2. TCRdb offers no J gene call, so here the DNA was matched to germline to obtain one. Per germline, CDR1 VTNTFY and CDR2 YDVSTARD (reference sequence). V gave up 0 bases and J gave up 2 bases; unmatched junction bases: 4. CDR3 length: 14 residues. In DNA form, the CDR3 reads TGTGCCACCTGGGACAGGCCTGATTATTATAAGAAACTCTTT. This sequence encodes CATWDRPDYYKKLF.

This clone is deemed medium-sized. CDR3 loop: CATWDRPGRIRVELF. CDR3 nucleotide sequence: TGTGCCACCTGGGACAGGCCAGGGAGAATTAGGGTGGAACTCTTT. The V gene reported is TRGV3; the J gene is uncalled. Germline V gene data show CDR1 as VTNTFY and CDR2 as YDVSTARD (reference sequence). The CDR3 length is 15 residues.

By its share, this clone is medium-sized. The rearrangement uses TRGV3 and TRGJ1 or TRGJ2. The J gene, left out of TCRdb, was set here by checking the DNA against germline. Germline V gives CDR1 VTNTFY, CDR2 YDVSTARD (reference sequence). CDR3 length equals 15 residues. With 1 base clipped from V and 3 bases from J, the junction kept 9 bases outside the gene matches. In DNA, the CDR3 is TGTGCCACCTGGGACAGCCCAACCGTTTATTATAAGAAACTCTTT. Its translation: CATWDSPTVYYKKLF.

This clone is deemed medium-sized (0.01 to 0.1%). This chain connects TRGV5 to TRGJ1 or TRGJ2. The J gene is not listed in TCRdb, so it was assigned here from a DNA match to germline. V shed 5 bases, J shed 10 bases, and the junction held 8 bases outside the gene matches. The CDR3 contains 11 residues. Germline V CDR1 and CDR2: VINAFY, YDVSNSKD. CDR3 sequence: CATWGLGKKLF. The DNA of the CDR3 is TGTGCCACCTGGGGCTTAGGGAAGAAACTCTTT.

By its share, this clone is medium-sized (0.01 to 0.1%). Distinct nucleotide sequences in the sample also encode this CDR3. V usage is TRGV4 and J usage is TRGJ1 or TRGJ2. TCRdb carries no J gene annotation; the J gene was assigned here by matching the DNA with germline. Germline V gene sequence: CDR1 EGSTGY, CDR2 YDSYTSSV. V shed 0 bases, J shed 10 bases, and the junction held 3 bases outside the gene matches. The CDR3 is 11 amino acids. The CDR3 sequence is CATWDGPKKLF. CDR3 DNA sequence: TGTGCCACCTGGGATGGGCCAAAGAAACTCTTT.

By sample fraction, this clone is medium-sized. The J gene is TRGJP1, the V gene TRGV10. No J segment appears in TCRdb, so it was assigned here by matching the sequence to germline. TRGV10 is flagged as an ORF with uncertain function. V shed 11 bases and J 4 bases; nucleotides not matched to a gene: 8. The CDR3 runs to 13 residues. The CDR3 nucleotides read TGTGCTGCGCTGGTGGGCACTGGTTGGTTCAAGATATTT. Encoded protein: CAALVGTGWFKIF.

Judged by abundance, this clone is medium-sized. The rearrangement joins TRGV8 to TRGJ1 or TRGJ2. The J gene is not listed in TCRdb, so it was assigned here from a DNA match to germline. Trimming cost V 0 bases and J 1 base; bases outside gene matches: 0. Germline V lookup: CDR1 VENAVY, CDR2 YDSYNSRV. CDR3 length equals 13 residues. CDR3 loop: CATWDRNYYKKLF. CDR3 nucleotides: TGTGCCACCTGGGATAGGAATTATTATAAGAAACTCTTT.

This clone has just a few counts. The TCRdb protein comes from a much larger clone and disagrees with this DNA's translation at residue 3, likely due to a read error; the protein given here is derived from the DNA. This sequence joins TRGV5 and TRGJ1 or TRGJ2. TCRdb is silent on the J gene; assignment here came from matching the DNA to germline. CDR3 length: 14 amino acids. Germline V lookup: CDR1 VINAFY, CDR2 YDVSNSKD. The CDR3 nucleotides read TGTGCCGCCTGGGACAGGCCGAATTATTATAAGAAACTCTTT. Its protein is CAAWDRPNYYKKLF.

Relative to its sample, this clone is medium-sized. Different DNA sequences within this sample yield the same CDR3. The chain joins TRGV4 to TRGJ1 or TRGJ2. TCRdb leaves out the J gene; it was filled in here by matching the DNA to germline. Germline V gives CDR1 EGSTGY, CDR2 YDSYTSSV. Losses at the gene ends were 0 bases for V and 8 bases for J; bases not matched to a gene: 7. The CDR3 runs 13 residues. CDR3 region: CATWDGPGHKKLF. The CDR3 DNA reads as TGTGCCACCTGGGATGGGCCAGGGCATAAGAAACTCTTT.

By frequency in the sample, this clone is medium-sized. The chain recombines TRGV8 with TRGJ1 or TRGJ2. The J gene is absent in TCRdb and was assigned here via DNA matching to germline. CDR1 VENAVY and CDR2 YDSYNSRV come from the germline V gene. The CDR3 runs to 15 residues. J lost 6 bases, V lost 4 bases, and 15 bases had no gene match. CDR3 in DNA: TGTGCCACCTGGGACCCAACCCGAGAAGGTTATAAGAAACTCTTT. The encoded protein is CATWDPTREGYKKLF.